The 8 T cell receptor beta chains given below trace back to one sample, sequenced in a study of early T cells in non-severe SARS-CoV-2 infection. TCRdb reprocessed the 5' RACE reads via MiXCR and lists one record per CDR3 protein. The sample shows about 46,000 distinct CDR3 sequences, about 5.3% of them seen only once. The sequencing here drew on whole blood, taken at baseline. The receptors were gathered from an adult who was a healthcare worker with PCR-confirmed SARS-CoV-2 infection or an uninfected control (not recorded which).

This clonotype was seen at least ten times. For the CDR3, the DNA is TGCGCCAGCAGCTTGGGGTCCTCCCGAGTGGAGCTGTTTTTT. Protein: CASSLGSSRVELFF. The V call is TRBV5-1, the J call TRBJ2-2; D remains unclear. CDR3 length: 14 residues. Germline CDR1 SGHRS, CDR2 YFSETQ. The V gene lost 0 bases and the J gene lost 10 bases, with 13 bases spanning the gap.

This clonotype showed up many times. The CDR3 spells CASSLLGGGSPLHF. The DNA of the CDR3 is TGTGCCAGCAGCTTATTGGGCGGAGGATCACCCCTCCACTTT. The genes are TRBV7-3 and TRBJ1-6; no clear D. This CDR3 is 14 amino acids long. CDR1 and CDR2 (germline): SGHTA, FQGTGA. Trimming removed 2 bases from V and 10 bases from J, with 12 bases in between.

This clonotype was seen at least ten times. This chain uses TRBV5-1 with TRBJ2-1; D call uncertain. V lost 0 bases and J 5 bases, leaving 6 bases between the germline ends. This CDR3 contains 13 residues. Germline values: CDR1 SGHRS, CDR2 YFSETQ. CDR3 in amino acids: CASSLGLNNEQFF. DNA of the CDR3: TGCGCCAGCAGCTTGGGGCTTAACAATGAGCAGTTCTTC.

This chain connects TRBV7-9 to TRBJ2-5, with D tentatively TRBD2 (7 bases). V lost 2 bases and J lost 5, with 12 bases in between. CDR1 and CDR2 from the germline V gene are SEHNR and FQNEAQ (reference sequence). The CDR3 has 14 amino acids. The CDR3 is CASSLYREGETQYF. The CDR3 nucleotides are TGTGCCAGCAGCTTATACAGGGAGGGGGAGACCCAGTACTTC.

This clonotype was counted many times. V usage is TRBV7-9 and J usage is TRBJ2-7; a weak D match, TRBD1 (5 bases). V was clipped by 3 bases and J by 3 bases, with 9 bases between them. Germline V CDR1 and CDR2: SEHNR, FQNEAQ (reference sequence). This CDR3 is built from 13 residues. The CDR3 region is CASSLGRDYEQYF. In DNA, the CDR3 is TGTGCCAGCAGCTTGGGCAGGGACTACGAGCAGTACTTC.

This rearrangement joins TRBV7-9 to TRBJ2-2; D not resolved. The CDR3 runs to 15 residues. Germline V gene sequence: CDR1 SEHNR, CDR2 FQNEAQ (reference sequence). Between the trimmed V and J ends, which lost 8 bases and 2 bases, there was a span of 15 bases. The CDR3 is CASSKSAVNTGELFF. CDR3 coding DNA: TGTGCCAGCTCCAAATCGGCAGTAAACACCGGGGAGCTGTTTTTT.

This clonotype has at least ten counts. The DNA of the CDR3 is TGTGCCAGCAGTTATTATGGGGGACAGGGGTCCTACGAGCAGTACTTC. Amino acid sequence: CASSYYGGQGSYEQYF. The V gene is TRBV6-6, the J gene TRBJ2-7; TRBD1 agrees at 10 bases. CDR3 size: 16 residues. Looked up from germline, CDR1 is MNHNY and CDR2 is SVGAGI (reference sequence). V was clipped by 3 bases and J by 1 base; unmatched bases: 6.

This clonotype was recorded at least ten times. V usage is TRBV9 and J usage is TRBJ2-1; a possible D gene is TRBD1 (5 bases). The CDR3 runs 15 residues. V was shortened by 4 bases and J by 5 bases, with 16 bases between the two germline ends. CDR1 SGDLS and CDR2 YYNGEE come from the germline V gene. CDR3 coding DNA: TGTGCCAGCAGCCCTCACCCGGACACGGACAATGAGCAGTTCTTC. It specifies CASSPHPDTDNEQFF. The full variable domain, with the rest looked up from reference TRBV9 and TRBJ2-1, is DSGVTQTPKHLITATGQRVTLRCSPRSGDLSVYWYQQSLDQGLQFLIQYYNGEERAKGNILERFSAQQFPDLHSELNLSSLELGDSALYFCASSPHPDTDNEQFFGPGTRLTVL.